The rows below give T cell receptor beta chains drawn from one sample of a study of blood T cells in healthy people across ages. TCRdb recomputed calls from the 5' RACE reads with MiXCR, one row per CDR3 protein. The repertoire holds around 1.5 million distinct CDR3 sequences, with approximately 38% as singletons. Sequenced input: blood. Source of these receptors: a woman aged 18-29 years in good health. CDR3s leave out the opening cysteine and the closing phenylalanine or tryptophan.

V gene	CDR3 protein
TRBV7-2	ASSPTLAGGTDTQY
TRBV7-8	ASSFARGTLYNEQF
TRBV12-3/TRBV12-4	ASIGQGNLAAF
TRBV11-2	ASSLLAAGETQY
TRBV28	ASSFGTLNGYT
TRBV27	ASSLSIGKGVTEAF
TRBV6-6	ASSLGKGQGTTEAF
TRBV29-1	SVEVGSNQPQH
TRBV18	VSSPGTGVWKLF
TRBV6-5	ATSYMSSYNEQF
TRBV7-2	ASSPGPVTYEQY
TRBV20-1	SASHSPVGDTQY
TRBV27	ASSFHTQNSPLH
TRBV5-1	ASSSHGLAGASEVYYNEQF
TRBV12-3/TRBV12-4	ASSLALDLAPDTQY
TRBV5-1	ASSRTTTHTNYGYT
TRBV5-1	ASSQTAGAGAKNIQY
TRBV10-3	AISERGRDEQY
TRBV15	ATSPPRGQLNQPQH